Listed below are T cell receptor beta chains from one sample, sequenced in a study of graft-versus-host responses after intestinal transplantation. Produced via immunoSEQ multiplex PCR; TCRdb's table is partial and in-frame only. The sample holds more than 65,000 clones, approximately 84% seen once. These receptors' targets are unknown. The material was unstimulated CD4+ T cells sorted from spleen or lymph node cells, obtained before transplant. The receptors here all came from a human donor who was the organ donor for an intestinal transplant. CDR3s include the opening cysteine and the closing phenylalanine or tryptophan. Each record gives: D gene, J gene, V gene, clone size, CDR3 DNA, CDR3 protein. D genes are given only for firm matches. A clone size is listed for some rows: how often the clone was seen (once, few, many), or a class if it is expanded.

d_gene: TRBD1; j_gene: TRBJ1-4; v_gene: TRBV6-6; abundance: -; CDR3nt: TGTGCCAGCACCCGGGGACAGGGGTTTGAAAAACTGTTTTTT; CDR3aa: CASTRGQGFEKLFF
d_gene: TRBD1; j_gene: TRBJ1-2; v_gene: TRBV30; abundance: -; CDR3nt: TGTGCCTGGAGTGGGACAGGGGACGGCTACACCTTC; CDR3aa: CAWSGTGDGYTF
d_gene: TRBD2; j_gene: TRBJ2-2; v_gene: TRBV2; abundance: -; CDR3nt: TGTGCCAGCAAAGGACTAGCGAACACCGGGGAGCTGTTTTTT; CDR3aa: CASKGLANTGELFF
d_gene: TRBD1; j_gene: TRBJ2-3; v_gene: TRBV5-1; abundance: few; CDR3nt: TGCGCCAGCAGCTTCCGACAGGGAATAAGAATAGATACGCAGTATTTT; CDR3aa: CASSFRQGIRIDTQYF
d_gene: -; j_gene: TRBJ2-1; v_gene: TRBV28; abundance: -; CDR3nt: TGTGCCAGCAGTTCCAACAGGTATGAGCAGTTCTTC; CDR3aa: CASSSNRYEQFF
d_gene: -; j_gene: TRBJ2-1; v_gene: TRBV7-3; abundance: -; CDR3nt: TGTGCCAGCAGCTTGAAAGGGGGAAATGAGCAGTTCTTC; CDR3aa: CASSLKGGNEQFF
d_gene: TRBD1; j_gene: TRBJ1-5; v_gene: TRBV11-2; abundance: -; CDR3nt: TGTGCCAGCAGCCTGACAGGGGGCCGAGGAAGCAATCAGCCCCAGCATTTT; CDR3aa: CASSLTGGRGSNQPQHF
d_gene: -; j_gene: TRBJ1-6; v_gene: TRBV19; abundance: few; CDR3nt: TGTGCCAGTAGATCGAGGGGGAATTCACCCCTCCACTTT; CDR3aa: CASRSRGNSPLHF
d_gene: -; j_gene: TRBJ2-2; v_gene: TRBV28; abundance: -; CDR3nt: TGTGCCAGCAGTCTCAGTATGACCGGGGAGCTGTTTTTT; CDR3aa: CASSLSMTGELFF
d_gene: -; j_gene: TRBJ1-4; v_gene: TRBV6-1; abundance: -; CDR3nt: TGTGCCAGCGGTCCGAGCTACGAAAAACTGTTTTTT; CDR3aa: CASGPSYEKLFF
d_gene: -; j_gene: TRBJ2-2; v_gene: TRBV28; abundance: -; CDR3nt: TGTGCCGCGATTGGAGGGACCGGGGAGCTGTTTTTT; CDR3aa: CAAIGGTGELFF
d_gene: -; j_gene: TRBJ2-1; v_gene: TRBV11-2; abundance: few; CDR3nt: TGTGCCAGCAGCTTAGATGTTATGAATGAGCAGTTCTTC; CDR3aa: CASSLDVMNEQFF
d_gene: -; j_gene: TRBJ1-1; v_gene: TRBV6-5; abundance: once; CDR3nt: TGTGCCAGCAGTTACGACTGGGACACTGAAGCTTTCTTT; CDR3aa: CASSYDWDTEAFF
d_gene: -; j_gene: TRBJ1-6; v_gene: TRBV28; abundance: few; CDR3nt: TGTGCCAGCAGTTCTGAGGGATTTTTTAATTCACCCCTCCACTTT; CDR3aa: CASSSEGFFNSPLHF
d_gene: -; j_gene: TRBJ1-3; v_gene: TRBV29-1; abundance: few; CDR3nt: TGCAGCGTTTTATACAGAAACACCATATATTTT; CDR3aa: CSVLYRNTIYF
d_gene: TRBD2; j_gene: TRBJ2-1; v_gene: TRBV5-4; abundance: -; CDR3nt: TGTGCCAGCAGCTTGGGACTAGCGCCTTACAATGAGCAGTTCTTC; CDR3aa: CASSLGLAPYNEQFF
d_gene: -; j_gene: TRBJ2-5; v_gene: TRBV7-2; abundance: once; CDR3nt: TGTGCCAGCAGCTTAAAATTTGGGGGGACGGGAGAAACCCAGTACTTC; CDR3aa: CASSLKFGGTGETQYF
d_gene: -; j_gene: TRBJ1-2; v_gene: TRBV28; abundance: -; CDR3nt: TGTGCCAGCAGTTTAAGATCCGGGGGCTACACCTTC; CDR3aa: CASSLRSGGYTF
d_gene: -; j_gene: TRBJ2-3; v_gene: TRBV2; abundance: -; CDR3nt: TGTGCCAGCAGTGATGAGGGAGATACGCAGTATTTT; CDR3aa: CASSDEGDTQYF